Listed below are T cell receptor beta chains from one sample, sequenced in a study of blood T cell repertoires in COVID-19. TCRdb's table, derived via immunoSEQ multiplex PCR, lists solely in-frame clones and lacks some. The sample lists more than 250,000 clones; more than 75% were seen once. The sample comprised PBMCs or T cells enriched from blood (not recorded which). The receptors derive from a woman between 18 and 29 years old who had recovered from COVID-19. CDR3s include the opening cysteine and the closing phenylalanine or tryptophan. D genes are given only for firm matches. The listing skips clone size in some rows; elsewhere it reads once, few, many or a size class.

clone_size: .
d_call: .
j_call: TRBJ1-1
v_call: TRBV2
cdr3_nt: TGTGCCAGCAGGCCTATCTCCACTGAAGCTTTCTTT
cdr3_aa: CASRPISTEAFF

clone_size: .
d_call: TRBD2
j_call: TRBJ2-1
v_call: TRBV30
cdr3_nt: TGTGCCTGGAGCCCTGCTAGCGGGTCCTACAATGAGCAGTTCTTC
cdr3_aa: CAWSPASGSYNEQFF

clone_size: .
d_call: .
j_call: TRBJ1-6
v_call: TRBV28
cdr3_nt: TGTGCCAGCAGCCCCCAGGTTTCACCCCTCCACTTT
cdr3_aa: CASSPQVSPLHF

clone_size: .
d_call: .
j_call: TRBJ1-4
v_call: TRBV7-9
cdr3_nt: TGTGCCAGCAGCTGGCCCATATCGTCAACTAATGAAAAACTGTTTTTT
cdr3_aa: CASSWPISSTNEKLFF

clone_size: .
d_call: .
j_call: TRBJ1-5
v_call: TRBV9
cdr3_nt: TGTGCCAGCAGCGTAGTGGGAGGAACTCAGCCCCAGCATTTT
cdr3_aa: CASSVVGGTQPQHF

clone_size: .
d_call: .
j_call: TRBJ2-3
v_call: TRBV9
cdr3_nt: TGTGCCAGCAGCGCGTTCGACAGAGCTAGCACAGATACGCAGTATTTT
cdr3_aa: CASSAFDRASTDTQYF

clone_size: .
d_call: TRBD2
j_call: TRBJ2-5
v_call: TRBV6-6
cdr3_nt: TGTGCCAGCAGTCGACGGACTAGCGTTGAGACCCAGTACTTC
cdr3_aa: CASSRRTSVETQYF

clone_size: .
d_call: TRBD1
j_call: TRBJ1-4
v_call: TRBV28
cdr3_nt: TGTGCCAGCACCCCAGGGGGGAGGACTGAAAAACTGTTTTTT
cdr3_aa: CASTPGGRTEKLFF

clone_size: .
d_call: .
j_call: TRBJ1-2
v_call: TRBV6-5
cdr3_nt: TGTGCCAGCAGTTACTCGGGGACATCTTCCTATGGCTACACCTTC
cdr3_aa: CASSYSGTSSYGYTF

clone_size: .
d_call: .
j_call: TRBJ1-3
v_call: TRBV6-5
cdr3_nt: TGTGCCAGCACTCCTTCCCCTGGAAACACCATATATTTT
cdr3_aa: CASTPSPGNTIYF

clone_size: few
d_call: .
j_call: TRBJ2-2
v_call: TRBV15
cdr3_nt: TGTGCCACCAGCAGAGAGACTACCGGGGAGCTGTTTTTT
cdr3_aa: CATSRETTGELFF

clone_size: once
d_call: .
j_call: TRBJ2-2
v_call: TRBV6-5
cdr3_nt: TGTGCCAGCAGTTACCGTGGAGGGTGGGACACCGGGGAGCTGTTTTTT
cdr3_aa: CASSYRGGWDTGELFF

clone_size: .
d_call: TRBD1
j_call: TRBJ1-1
v_call: TRBV12-3/TRBV12-4
cdr3_nt: TGTGCCAGCAGCCAGGGGGAAGGCACTGAAGCTTTCTTT
cdr3_aa: CASSQGEGTEAFF

clone_size: .
d_call: TRBD1
j_call: TRBJ1-6
v_call: TRBV28
cdr3_nt: TGTGCCAGCAGTCTGGGTCCCCGACAGGGAAGGCCCACTTATCATAATTCACCCCTCCACTTT
cdr3_aa: CASSLGPRQGRPTYHNSPLHF

clone_size: .
d_call: TRBD2
j_call: TRBJ2-3
v_call: TRBV28
cdr3_nt: TGTGCCAGCACCGTGACTAGCGGGAGCTTCACAGATACGCAGTATTTT
cdr3_aa: CASTVTSGSFTDTQYF

clone_size: .
d_call: .
j_call: TRBJ1-1
v_call: TRBV28
cdr3_nt: TGTGCCATTACAGGGTCTACTAGAAAAGCTTTCTTT
cdr3_aa: CAITGSTRKAFF

clone_size: .
d_call: .
j_call: TRBJ1-2
v_call: TRBV20-1
cdr3_nt: TGCAGTGCTAGTATTGCGGGGCCAGGTAACTATGGCTACACCTTC
cdr3_aa: CSASIAGPGNYGYTF

clone_size: .
d_call: .
j_call: TRBJ1-5
v_call: TRBV24-1
cdr3_nt: TGTGCCACCAGCCCTCGGGGGTCTGACAATCAGCCCCAGCATTTT
cdr3_aa: CATSPRGSDNQPQHF

clone_size: .
d_call: .
j_call: TRBJ1-6
v_call: TRBV5-1
cdr3_nt: TGCGCCAGCAGCCTCCGGGTTCCCACCTTGGAGAATTCACCCCTCCACTTT
cdr3_aa: CASSLRVPTLENSPLHF

clone_size: .
d_call: .
j_call: TRBJ1-1
v_call: TRBV18
cdr3_nt: TGTGCCAGCTCACCAGGAGAGGACACTGAAGCTTTCTTT
cdr3_aa: CASSPGEDTEAFF

clone_size: .
d_call: .
j_call: TRBJ1-1
v_call: TRBV4-1
cdr3_nt: TGCGCCAGCAGCCACCATCGACAGGTGCTAACGAACACTGAAGCTTTCTTT
cdr3_aa: CASSHHRQVLTNTEAFF

clone_size: .
d_call: .
j_call: TRBJ1-5
v_call: TRBV10-3
cdr3_nt: TGTGCCATCAGTAGGGGGGGTAGGACCAATCAGCCCCAGCATTTT
cdr3_aa: CAISRGGRTNQPQHF